These 21 T cell receptor beta chains share one sample of origin, sequenced in a study of T-cell memory formation after mild COVID-19 (dated by TCRdb to about 2021). The library was made by 5' RACE. Sequenced using an Illumina NovaSeq 6000. TCRdb reanalyzed the raw reads on its own, using fastp at Q25 for trimming and MiXCR for clone calling, and kept in-frame beta chains. Rows are unified per CDR3 protein, each entry keeping the most common DNA and genes. The sample contains around 110,000 distinct CDR3 sequences, approximately 15% of them found a single time. Around 40% of the sample is in the top ten clones. Sequencing used PBMCs or a T cell subset sorted from them (not recorded which). These receptors all come from a man aged 18-30 years who had mild COVID-19 (a few samples of this study predate the infection). The sample titles of this study are shuffled in the database, so cell type and time point are left out; the donor was told from shared clones.

The genes are TRBV6-6 and TRBJ2-2; TRBD1 is a possible D gene (6 bases). Germline lookup yields CDR1 MNHNY and CDR2 SVGAGI (reference sequence). The V end lost 2 bases, the J end lost 2 bases, and 15 bases lay between the germline ends. CDR3 length: 17 residues. The CDR3 nucleotides read TGTGCCAGCAGTTACAGCCCCGGACAGCTTAACACCGGGGAGCTGTTTTTT. Its protein product is CASSYSPGQLNTGELFF.

This clonotype showed up just a few times. CDR3 nucleotides: TGTGCCAGCAGCTTAGGAGCAGGGGGGGCAACCGGGGAGCTGTTTTTT. It specifies CASSLGAGGATGELFF. The chain links TRBV7-8 to TRBJ2-2; D assignment may be TRBD1 or TRBD2 (7 bases each). The CDR3 extends over 16 amino acids. Germline values: CDR1 SGHVS, CDR2 FQNEAQ. Between the trimmed V and J ends, which lost 1 base and 5 bases, there was a span of 14 bases.

There are a few counts of this clonotype. V gene TRBV7-3 combines with J gene TRBJ2-5; 8 bases are shared with TRBD1. Per the germline V gene, CDR1 is SGHTA and CDR2 is FQGTGA. Trimming removed 2 bases from V and 5 bases from J; junction bases left unmatched: 7. This CDR3 is 15 amino acids long. DNA for the CDR3: TGTGCCAGCAGCTTATATCCAGGGGGCGCGGAGACCCAGTACTTC. The encoded protein is CASSLYPGGAETQYF.

The chain couples TRBV7-9 to TRBJ2-5, with D possibly TRBD1 on 8 matching bases. The length of the CDR3 is 17 residues. The V end was cut by 1 base, the J end by 5 bases, with 20 bases between. CDR1 is SEHNR, CDR2 FQNEAQ, per germline (reference sequence). The CDR3 nucleotides are TGTGCCAGCAGCTTAGGGGCCGCGGACAGGGAGGGGGAGACCCAGTACTTC. It translates to CASSLGAADREGETQYF. The variable domain in full, with the rest retrieved from reference TRBV7-9 and TRBJ2-5, is DTGVSQNPRHKITKRGQNVTFRCDPISEHNRLYWYRQTLGQGPEFLTYFQNEAQLEKSRLLSDRFSAERPKGSFSTLEIQRTEQGDSAMYLCASSLGAADREGETQYFGPGTRLLVL.

This clonotype has at least ten counts. This rearrangement joins TRBV11-2 to TRBJ1-1; 7 nucleotides match TRBD1. Germline V gene sequence: CDR1 SGHAT, CDR2 FQNNGV. J lost 4 bases, V lost 1 base, and 6 bases had no gene match. This CDR3 is 15 amino acids long. The CDR3 DNA follows: TGTGCCAGCAGCTTAGGGGAAGGGGGCGGCACTGAAGCTTTCTTT. This gives the protein CASSLGEGGGTEAFF.

This clonotype was observed a single time. V gene TRBV9 combines with J gene TRBJ1-6; D uncertain. The CDR3 is 14 residues long. Germline V gene sequence: CDR1 SGDLS, CDR2 YYNGEE. Trimming took 6 bases from V and 5 from J, leaving 12 bases between them. DNA of the CDR3: TGTGCCAGCAACCACGGGAGCAATAATTCACCCCTCCACTTT. It translates to CASNHGSNNSPLHF.

The rearrangement links TRBV6-2 or TRBV6-3 to TRBJ2-1, with D hard to call. CDR1 MNHEY and CDR2 SVGEGT come from the germline V gene. V dropped 2 bases and J dropped 0 bases, with 8 bases sitting between them. The CDR3 is 15 residues long. CDR3 residues: CASSYDGSSYNEQFF. The CDR3 DNA follows: TGTGCCAGCAGTTACGACGGAAGCTCCTACAATGAGCAGTTCTTC.

This clonotype turned up a few times. CDR3 residues: CASGSLAGGQETQYF. DNA for the CDR3: TGTGCCAGCGGCTCCCTAGCGGGGGGACAAGAGACCCAGTACTTC. This sequence joins TRBV7-6 and TRBJ2-5, with 11 bases aligning to TRBD2. The CDR3 contains 15 residues. The V segment lost 8 bases and the J segment 2 bases; nucleotides outside the gene matches: 7. The germline V gene has CDR1 SGHVS and CDR2 FNYEAQ.

Many counts were recorded for this clonotype. The J gene is TRBJ2-1, the V gene TRBV5-1; no definite D call. Looked up from germline, CDR1 is SGHRS and CDR2 is YFSETQ. Trimming pared 2 bases from V and 4 bases from J, leaving 13 bases between. The CDR3 is made up of 15 amino acids. The CDR3 coding sequence is TGCGCCAGCAGCTTTCGCCCAGCCGTTTACAATGAGCAGTTCTTC. This gives the protein CASSFRPAVYNEQFF.

This clonotype appeared a few times. The V gene is TRBV12-3 or TRBV12-4, the J gene TRBJ1-3; a weak D match, TRBD1 (5 bases). This CDR3 has 13 amino acids. Trimming pared 6 bases from V and 3 bases from J, leaving 9 bases between. For the CDR3, the DNA is TGTGCCAGCAGCCCAGGGTTTGGAAACACCATATATTTT. Translated: CASSPGFGNTIYF.

The sample holds a few counts of this clonotype. The chain links TRBV9 to TRBJ1-2, with D maybe TRBD1 (5 bases). V was clipped by 0 bases and J by 7 bases, with 13 bases between them. CDR1 SGDLS and CDR2 YYNGEE come from the germline V gene. This CDR3 spans 14 amino acids. In nucleotides, the CDR3 is TGTGCCAGCAGCGTAGCGGGGCAATCTAGTGGCTACACCTTC. Translation: CASSVAGQSSGYTF. Variable domain in full (rest from reference TRBV9 and TRBJ1-2): DSGVTQTPKHLITATGQRVTLRCSPRSGDLSVYWYQQSLDQGLQFLIQYYNGEERAKGNILERFSAQQFPDLHSELNLSSLELGDSALYFCASSVAGQSSGYTFGSGTRLTVV.

This clonotype was seen a few times. The J gene is TRBJ2-5, the V gene TRBV12-3 or TRBV12-4, with a tentative D call TRBD1 (6 bases). This CDR3 has 15 amino acids. Trimming stripped 5 bases from V and 5 bases from J, with 18 bases between. CDR3 nucleotide sequence: TGTGCCAGCAGTCTTTTCAACGGACAGTCCGAGACCCAGTACTTC. It encodes CASSLFNGQSETQYF.

This clonotype was detected only a few times. In DNA, the CDR3 is TGTGCCAGCAGCCCCCTTAGCGGGGGTGTTCCAGATACGCAGTATTTT. The encoded protein is CASSPLSGGVPDTQYF. This rearrangement joins TRBV7-3 to TRBJ2-3, with 9 bases lining up with TRBD2. CDR3 length: 16 residues. V shed 5 bases and J 4 bases; nucleotides not matched to a gene: 10. Looked up from germline, CDR1 is SGHTA and CDR2 is FQGTGA.

The table lists this clonotype with a few counts. The chain is built from TRBV29-1 and TRBJ1-2, with D possibly TRBD1 on 5 matching bases. Germline values: CDR1 SQVTM, CDR2 ANQGSEA. CDR3 length: 15 amino acids. V lost 0 bases, J lost 6 bases, and 17 bases lay in between. The CDR3 spells CSVEDQDSLGDGYTF. CDR3 nucleotide sequence: TGCAGCGTTGAAGATCAAGACAGTTTAGGCGATGGCTACACCTTC.

The chain employs TRBV29-1 and TRBJ2-2; 7 bases agree with TRBD1. Unmatched junction bases numbered 6, after V lost 6 bases and J lost 5 bases. The germline CDR1 and CDR2 sequences are SQVTM and ANQGSEA. The CDR3 is 13 amino acids. The CDR3 loop reads CSVHRGGTGELFF. The DNA for the CDR3 is TGCAGCGTACACAGGGGTGGGACCGGGGAGCTGTTTTTT.

This clonotype was seen more than once but under ten times. J is TRBJ2-2 and V is TRBV4-1, with 7 bases matching TRBD1. Germline V CDR1 and CDR2: MGHRA, YSYEKL. The CDR3 is made up of 15 amino acids. J gave up 4 bases and V 1 base, and 3 bases lay outside the gene matches. CDR3 sequence (DNA): TGCGCCAGCAGCCAAGGACAGGGAAGCACCGGGGAGCTGTTTTTT. It translates to CASSQGQGSTGELFF.

Only a few counts were recorded for this clonotype. The chain recombines TRBV9 with TRBJ2-1; the match to TRBD2 covers 11 bases. J was trimmed by 4 bases and V by 4 bases; bases with no gene match: 4. CDR1 and CDR2 (germline): SGDLS, YYNGEE. The CDR3 loop spans 15 amino acids. CDR3 sequence reads: CASSRASGGYNEQFF. The CDR3 DNA reads as TGTGCCAGCAGCAGGGCTAGCGGGGGGTACAATGAGCAGTTCTTC.

The CDR3 region is CASSLGQFRSPLHF. CDR3 nucleotide sequence: TGTGCCAGCAGCCTAGGACAGTTTCGTTCACCCCTCCACTTT. The V call is TRBV3-1, the J call TRBJ1-6; D perhaps matches TRBD1 (6 bases). The germline V and J ends were trimmed by 4 bases and 9 bases, with 13 bases remaining between them. The CDR3 runs 14 residues. Germline loops: CDR1 LGHDT, CDR2 YNNKEL (reference sequence).

This clonotype came up a few times. The chain combines TRBV30 with TRBJ2-1, with a weak D call TRBD2 (5 bases). The CDR3 loop spans 16 amino acids. Germline V gene lookup returns CDR1 GTSNPN and CDR2 SVGIG (reference sequence). The V end was cut by 1 base, the J end by 0 bases, with 13 bases between. The CDR3 here is CAWSGISGSSYNEQFF. The CDR3 coding sequence is TGTGCCTGGAGTGGTATTTCGGGGAGCTCCTACAATGAGCAGTTCTTC.

The DNA of the CDR3 is TGTGCCAGCAGTTTTTTGGGGGACACCGGGGAGCTGTTTTTT. The encoded protein is CASSFLGDTGELFF. The chain combines TRBV12-3 or TRBV12-4 with TRBJ2-2, with D tentatively TRBD1 or TRBD2 (5 bases each). V was shortened by 3 bases and J by 3 bases, with 8 bases between the two germline ends. This CDR3 has 14 residues.

Only a few counts were recorded for this clonotype. The chain is built from TRBV5-6 and TRBJ2-5; the match to TRBD1 covers 8 bases. The ends lost 0 bases at V and 5 bases at J; junction bases unmatched: 6. The CDR3 is made up of 15 amino acids. The germline gives CDR1 SGHDT, CDR2 YYEEEE. CDR3 sequence (DNA): TGTGCCAGCAGCTTGGTGCAGGGGGCGCGGGAGACCCAGTACTTC. It translates to CASSLVQGARETQYF.